There are many counts of the clone carrying this T cell receptor beta chain. The data stem from a study of T cells in Graves' hyperthyroidism and ophthalmopathy. The CDR3 loop spans 15 amino acids. Germline V gene sequence: CDR1 LGHNA, CDR2 YSLEER. V was clipped by 6 bases and J by 4 bases; unmatched bases: 9. Amplification targeted TCR beta CDR3 regions from RNA transcripts. During a first-round RT-PCR of the TCR CDR3, the HTBI primer set was used. Each CDR3 protein gets one entry after TCRdb re-called the multiplex PCR reads with MiXCR. This table holds roughly 700,000 distinct CDR3 sequences, over 35% found once.

This sequence joins TRBV4-3 and TRBJ1-2; TRBD1 matches 9 bases. Material for sequencing was blood. This clonotype was sampled from a woman aged 40 to 49 with Graves' hyperthyroidism. The CDR3 DNA reads TGCGCCAGCAGGGGACAGGGACCTACGTCCTATGGCTACACCTTC. This gives the protein CASRGQGPTSYGYTF.